The 3 T cell receptor beta chains given below trace back to one sample, sequenced in a study of metastatic and nonmetastatic thyroid tumors. TCRdb re-analyzed the PCR reads through MiXCR. The sample lists about 45,000 clones; under 4% were seen once. Among the patients, none had received any treatment before thyroid surgery. The sequencing input was blood. Receptors were obtained from a female donor with papillary thyroid cancer or a benign thyroid nodule (not recorded which). Some clones in this sample may be carry-over from other donors' samples.

This clone was recorded at least ten times. V and J are TRBV11-2 and TRBJ1-4; 8 positions agree with TRBD1. The CDR3 covers 16 residues. Germline trimming cut 5 bases from V and 6 bases from J; bases unmatched to any gene: 11. Germline V CDR1 and CDR2: SGHAT, FQNNGV. As DNA, the CDR3 is TGTGCCAGCAGCACACTCAAGGGCAGGGGGCATGAAAAACTGTTTTTT. Its translation is CASSTLKGRGHEKLFF.

This clone was observed a few times. The J gene is TRBJ1-6, the V gene TRBV19, with 7 bases aligning to TRBD1. In germline, CDR1 is LNHDA, CDR2 SQIVND (reference sequence). Germline trimming cut 9 bases from V and 3 bases from J; bases unmatched to any gene: 8. The CDR3 has 15 amino acids. The CDR3 region is CASSDRPNYNSPLHF. The CDR3, as DNA: TGTGCCAGCTCGGACAGGCCGAACTATAATTCACCCCTCCACTTT.

This clone was counted at least ten times. Here the CDR3 DNA reads TGTGCCAGCAGTACAGGGAGGGATGGAAACACCATATATTTT. Its translation is CASSTGRDGNTIYF. V gene TRBV6-1 combines with J gene TRBJ1-3, with D possibly matching TRBD1 (6 bases). V was cut by 5 bases and J by 3 bases, with 11 bases left in between. CDR1 MNHNS and CDR2 SASEGT come from the germline V gene. CDR3 size: 14 residues.